The 32 T cell receptor beta chains below all came from one sample that was sequenced in a study of shared clonotypes between healthy human individuals. Here immunoSEQ multiplex PCR was the method, and the copy in TCRdb shows in-frame clones only, minus some. The sample lists 450,000 to 500,000 clones, 78% seen once, with 9.5% to 15% in the top ten. Source material: PBMCs. These receptors came from a woman aged 40 to 50 in good health. Some clones in this sample may be carry-over from other donors' samples.

This clone was picked up a small number of times. The rearrangement links TRBV10-3 to TRBJ1-2, with TRBD1 as a possible D gene (5 bases). The CDR3 sequence is 15 residues long. V was clipped by 0 bases and J by 4 bases, with 12 bases between them. Germline loops: CDR1 ENHRY, CDR2 SYGVKD. The CDR3 loop is CAISESRGLGYGYTF. DNA of the CDR3: TGTGCCATCAGTGAGTCTAGGGGACTTGGCTATGGCTACACCTTC.

This clone was seen a few times. This chain links TRBV30 with TRBJ2-7; weak D call: TRBD1 (6 bases). This CDR3 is built from 13 residues. V was pared by 2 bases and J by 5 bases, with 13 bases between. CDR1 is GTSNPN, CDR2 SVGIG, per germline (reference sequence). CDR3 sequence reads: CAWSHPGQNEQYF. DNA of the CDR3: TGTGCCTGGAGTCACCCAGGACAGAACGAGCAGTACTTC.

The sample holds many counts of this clone. The chain couples TRBV6-1 to TRBJ2-1; perhaps TRBD2 as D (6 bases). Between the trimmed V and J ends, which lost 6 bases and 9 bases, there was a span of 21 bases. CDR3 length equals 15 residues. Germline loops: CDR1 MNHNS, CDR2 SASEGT. The CDR3 nucleotides are TGTGCCAGCAGCCAATACAGCGAGGGAGCGGGTGAGCAGTTCTTC. Its translation: CASSQYSEGAGEQFF.

This clone came up a few times. A far bigger clonotype differs at one base, so this is likely a read error. This specimen includes other DNA sequences encoding the same CDR3. In DNA form, the CDR3 reads TGCAGTGCTAGTAAGAACACCGAAGCTTTCTTT. Encoded protein: CSASKNTEAFF. V and J are TRBV20-1 and TRBJ1-1; D is undetermined. The CDR3 spans 11 residues. CDR1 is DFQATT, CDR2 SNEGSKA, per germline (reference sequence).

J is TRBJ2-1 and V is TRBV9, with D perhaps TRBD2 (5 bases). This CDR3 comprises 15 residues. V dropped 0 bases and J dropped 2 bases, with 9 bases sitting between them. The germline gives CDR1 SGDLS, CDR2 YYNGEE. The DNA for the CDR3 is TGTGCCAGCAGCGTAGAAGGGAGCCCCTACAATGAGCAGTTCTTC. The encoded protein is CASSVEGSPYNEQFF.

This chain links TRBV4-1 with TRBJ1-1; 11 nucleotides align to TRBD1. The germline gives CDR1 MGHRA, CDR2 YSYEKL. The CDR3 has 15 amino acids. With V trimmed by 4 bases and J by 5 bases, 6 bases remained unmatched. CDR3 nucleotide sequence: TGCGCCAGCAGCCCTCGGACAGGGGGCAGGACTGAAGCTTTCTTT. Translated: CASSPRTGGRTEAFF.

This clone was picked up one time. The chain uses TRBV7-8 and TRBJ1-2, with D possibly matching TRBD1 (6 bases). V lost 7 bases and J 14 bases, leaving 17 bases between the germline ends. Germline V gives CDR1 SGHVS, CDR2 FQNEAQ. The CDR3 has 11 amino acids. CDR3 amino acids: CASIRGGVPTF. For the CDR3, the DNA is TGTGCCAGCATAAGGGGGGGAGTCCCAACCTTC.

The V call is TRBV20-1, the J call TRBJ2-5; no reliable D call. Per the germline V gene, CDR1 is DFQATT and CDR2 is SNEGSKA (reference sequence). The CDR3 length is 11 residues. Trimming removed 4 bases from V and 4 bases from J, with 7 bases in between. The DNA for the CDR3 is TGCAGTGCTAACCTCGGAGAGACCCAGTACTTC. Protein product: CSANLGETQYF.

The chain is built from TRBV6-6 and TRBJ1-2; D might be TRBD1 (5 bases). The V gene lost 5 bases and the J gene lost 0 bases, with 13 bases spanning the gap. CDR3 size: 15 residues. The V gene's germline CDR1 is MNHNY and CDR2 SVGAGI (reference sequence). The CDR3 loop is CASSPGTRANYGYTF. CDR3 bases: TGTGCCAGCAGTCCCGGGACCCGAGCTAACTATGGCTACACCTTC.

J is TRBJ2-5 and V is TRBV5-4; D possibly corresponds to TRBD2 (5 bases). In germline, CDR1 is SGHNT, CDR2 YYREEE (reference sequence). The CDR3 is 16 residues long. Trimming removed 5 bases at V and 2 bases at J, with 19 bases between. The CDR3 DNA is TGTGCCAGCAGTTCGGATCTGGCTAGCACTCAAGAGACCCAGTACTTC. Amino acids: CASSSDLASTQETQYF.

This clone was seen more than once but under ten times. V gene TRBV5-1 combines with J gene TRBJ1-1; D uncertain. Germline V gene data show CDR1 as SGHRS and CDR2 as YFSETQ. V was pared by 0 bases and J by 11 bases, with 14 bases between. This CDR3 is 13 amino acids long. The CDR3 coding sequence is TGCGCCAGCAGCTTGGACAGAGGGAATGCGGCTTTCTTT. Protein sequence: CASSLDRGNAAFF.

CDR3 bases: TGTGCCTGGAGTAGTGTGGATAATTCACCCCTCCACTTT. The encoded protein is CAWSSVDNSPLHF. The chain links TRBV30 to TRBJ1-6; no firm D call. Germline CDR1 and CDR2: GTSNPN and SVGIG (reference sequence). The V and J ends lost 2 bases and 5 bases respectively, with 7 bases between them. This CDR3 contains 13 residues.

The chain recombines TRBV15 with TRBJ1-2; D gene unclear. The length of the CDR3 is 14 residues. V lost 1 base, J lost 8 bases, and 14 bases lay in between. Germline CDR1 LNHNV, CDR2 YYDKDF (reference sequence). This CDR3 reads CATSRVRGDTGYTF. CDR3 nucleotide sequence: TGTGCCACCAGCAGAGTGCGGGGTGATACGGGCTACACCTTC.

The chain links TRBV5-8 to TRBJ2-3, with TRBD2 matching over 10 bases. Germline V gives CDR1 SGHTS, CDR2 YDEGEE. This CDR3 has 16 residues. V shed 0 bases, J shed 2 bases, and the junction held 3 bases outside the gene matches. The CDR3 here is CASSLGTSGLTDTQYF. The CDR3 DNA sequence: TGTGCCAGCAGCTTGGGGACTAGCGGCCTCACAGATACGCAGTATTTT.

Turning to this clone: Additional DNA sequences in this sample encode the identical CDR3. This chain links TRBV10-3 with TRBJ2-5; D unresolved. The germline gives CDR1 ENHRY, CDR2 SYGVKD. The V end was cut by 0 bases, the J end by 5 bases, with 4 bases between. CDR3 length: 12 amino acids. CDR3 protein: CAISESGETQYF. As DNA, the CDR3 is TGTGCCATCAGTGAGTCCGGTGAGACCCAGTACTTC.

This chain joins TRBV7-2 and TRBJ1-1; 7 bases fit TRBD1. The CDR3 has 15 amino acids. Germline CDR1 SGHTA, CDR2 FQGNSA. V lost 5 bases to trimming and J lost 5 bases; unmatched junction nucleotides: 11. The CDR3 region has the DNA TGTGCCAGCAGCCGTAGCAGGGGGAGGGGGACTGAAGCTTTCTTT. It encodes CASSRSRGRGTEAFF.

A single count supports this clone. Relative to the germline gene, one junction end is altered; a read error may explain this. The J gene is TRBJ2-7, the V gene TRBV7-9; unclear D gene. This CDR3 is 11 amino acids long. From germline, CDR1 is SEHNR and CDR2 FQNEAQ (reference sequence). The CDR3 loop reads CASSHSDEQYF. The CDR3 DNA follows: TGTGCCAGCAGCCACTCCGACGAGCAGTACTTC.

This clone was detected a few times. V gene TRBV5-4 combines with J gene TRBJ1-1, with a possible D match to TRBD1 (6 bases). Germline V gene lookup returns CDR1 SGHNT and CDR2 YYREEE (reference sequence). The V end lost 9 bases, the J end lost 1 base, and 16 bases lay between the germline ends. The CDR3 has 14 residues. This CDR3 reads CAIGRDTRNTEAFF. CDR3 in DNA: TGTGCCATCGGCCGGGACACCAGGAACACTGAAGCTTTCTTT. The full variable domain, with the rest looked up from reference TRBV5-4 and TRBJ1-1, is ETGVTQSPTHLIKTRGQQVTLRCSSQSGHNTVSWYQQALGQGPQFIFQYYREEENGRGNFPPRFSGLQFPNYSSELNVNALELDDSALYLCAIGRDTRNTEAFFGQGTRLTVV.

V is TRBV5-1 and J is TRBJ2-6; TRBD1 matches at 8 bases. Germline V lookup: CDR1 SGHRS, CDR2 YFSETQ. Trimming removed 4 bases from V and 3 bases from J; junction bases left unmatched: 6. The length of the CDR3 is 16 residues. The CDR3 reads CASSPSDRVGANVLTF. The CDR3 DNA follows: TGCGCCAGCAGCCCTTCGGACAGGGTTGGGGCCAACGTCCTGACTTTC. Complete variable domain (other parts from reference TRBV5-1 and TRBJ2-6): KAGVTQTPRYLIKTRGQQVTLSCSPISGHRSVSWYQQTPGQGLQFLFEYFSETQRNKGNFPGRFSGRQFSNSRSEMNVSTLELGDSALYLCASSPSDRVGANVLTFGAGSRLTVL.

The chain recombines TRBV7-9 with TRBJ1-2; a weak D match, TRBD1 (6 bases). With 4 bases removed from V and 8 bases from J, the gap between germline ends came to 14 bases. Germline V gene lookup returns CDR1 SEHNR and CDR2 FQNEAQ (reference sequence). This CDR3 has 13 amino acids. CDR3 protein: CASSSTGFHGYTF. The CDR3 nucleotides read TGTGCCAGCAGCTCTACAGGGTTTCACGGCTACACCTTC.

The J gene is TRBJ2-3, the V gene TRBV7-8; TRBD2 agrees at 7 bases. Germline CDR1 and CDR2: SGHVS and FQNEAQ. The CDR3 covers 16 residues. V trimming: 2 bases; J trimming: 5 bases; junction bases outside the gene matches: 10. CDR3 sequence: CASSLSGEREGDTQYF. The DNA for the CDR3 is TGTGCCAGCAGCTTAAGTGGGGAGCGGGAAGGAGATACGCAGTATTTT.

Notes on this clone: A far larger clone is one base from this, pointing to a likely read error. The CDR3 is CASSFQETQYF. The CDR3 nucleotides are TGTGCCAGCAGCTTCCAAGAGACCCAGTACTTC. This chain uses TRBV7-2 with TRBJ2-5; D gene uncertain. CDR3 length equals 11 residues. Looked up from germline, CDR1 is SGHTA and CDR2 is FQGNSA. V shed 3 bases and J shed 1 base, with 0 bases lying between them.

The gene calls are TRBV4-1 and TRBJ1-1, with a weak D call TRBD1 (6 bases). The CDR3 is 15 residues long. V gave up 0 bases and J gave up 1 base, with 9 bases separating them. The germline V gene has CDR1 MGHRA and CDR2 YSYEKL. The CDR3 spells CASSQDRTANTEAFF. CDR3 bases: TGCGCCAGCAGCCAAGATCGGACAGCGAACACTGAAGCTTTCTTT.

V gene TRBV4-1 combines with J gene TRBJ2-7, with 9 bases fitting TRBD1. Germline-derived CDR1 and CDR2 are MGHRA and YSYEKL. This CDR3 contains 17 residues. V gave up 1 base and J gave up 3 bases; unmatched junction bases: 10. The CDR3 is CASSQGFTGQGLYEQYF. CDR3 DNA sequence: TGCGCCAGCAGCCAAGGATTTACGGGACAGGGCCTCTACGAGCAGTACTTC.

J is TRBJ2-5 and V is TRBV5-6; TRBD2 matches at 10 bases. Germline V gene data show CDR1 as SGHDT and CDR2 as YYEEEE. J was trimmed by 1 base and V by 4 bases; bases with no gene match: 7. This CDR3 has 16 amino acids. The CDR3 sequence: CASSIRLAGTQETQYF. The CDR3 region has the DNA TGTGCCAGCAGCATTCGACTAGCGGGCACCCAAGAGACCCAGTACTTC. Combining the CDR3 with reference TRBV5-6 and TRBJ2-5 gives the whole variable domain DAGVTQSPTHLIKTRGQQVTLRCSPKSGHDTVSWYQQALGQGPQFIFQYYEEEERQRGNFPDRFSGHQFPNYSSELNVNALLLGDSALYLCASSIRLAGTQETQYFGPGTRLLVL.

This clone turned up a few times. Here the CDR3 reads CAGTGGGSGANVLTF. DNA for the CDR3: TGTGCCGGAACAGGGGGTGGGTCTGGGGCCAACGTCCTGACTTTC. The gene calls are TRBV6-1 and TRBJ2-6; 8 bases map to TRBD1. The CDR3 runs 15 residues. Germline assignment: CDR1 MNHNS and CDR2 SASEGT. V shed 11 bases, J shed 1 base, and the junction held 7 bases outside the gene matches.

This clone was observed a handful of times. CDR3 residues: CASSPRGTGANVLTF. The CDR3 nucleotides read TGTGCCAGTAGCCCTCGGGGGACTGGGGCCAACGTCCTGACTTTC. The chain employs TRBV19 and TRBJ2-6; tentatively, D is TRBD2 (6 bases). CDR3 length equals 15 residues. Germline V gives CDR1 LNHDA, CDR2 SQIVND (reference sequence). Between the trimmed V and J ends, which lost 6 bases and 2 bases, there was a span of 11 bases.

The chain employs TRBV9 and TRBJ2-5; weak D call: TRBD2 (6 bases). V lost 4 bases, J lost 3 bases, and 10 bases lay in between. Germline values: CDR1 SGDLS, CDR2 YYNGEE. The CDR3 spans 13 residues. The DNA for the CDR3 is TGTGCCAGCAGCACCGTAGCGGAAGAGACCCAGTACTTC. Translation: CASSTVAEETQYF.

V and J are TRBV18 and TRBJ1-2; 7 bases match TRBD1. The CDR3 consists of 13 residues. V was pared by 4 bases and J by 8 bases, with 7 bases of the junction left unmatched. Germline V gene data show CDR1 as KGHSH and CDR2 as LQKENI. The CDR3 here is CASSHEDRIGYTF. CDR3 in DNA: TGTGCCAGCTCACACGAGGACAGGATCGGCTACACCTTC.

The V and J genes are TRBV27 and TRBJ2-3; D is unresolved. The germline CDR1 and CDR2 sequences are MNHEY and SMNVEV (reference sequence). Trimming shortened V by 3 bases and J by 3 bases, and 10 bases separated the two germline ends. The CDR3 spans 14 residues. The CDR3 protein is CASSLTKATDTQYF. The CDR3 coding sequence is TGTGCCAGCAGTTTGACAAAGGCGACAGATACGCAGTATTTT.

The chain has TRBV28 and TRBJ2-7; D is possibly TRBD1 (6 bases). Trimming pared 3 bases from V and 9 bases from J, leaving 12 bases between. Germline V CDR1 and CDR2: MDHEN, SYDVKM. This CDR3 has 12 amino acids. The CDR3: CASSLPGQPQYF. CDR3 DNA sequence: TGTGCCAGCAGTTTGCCCGGACAGCCGCAGTACTTC.

The chain has TRBV6-1 and TRBJ2-7; D gene uncertain. V was pared by 2 bases and J by 3 bases, with 5 bases between. The CDR3 loop spans 12 amino acids. Germline V gene lookup returns CDR1 MNHNS and CDR2 SASEGT. CDR3 nucleotides: TGTGCCAGCAGTGAAAAAGGCTACGAGCAGTACTTC. Protein sequence: CASSEKGYEQYF.